The sequence of this T cell receptor beta chain was determined in a study of shared clonotypes between healthy human individuals (dated by TCRdb to the early 2020s). About the investigation overall: Three men and a couple of women, aged 18 to 49 years, made up the cohort. Blood TCR repertoires of four to six healthy adults were deeply sequenced to estimate repertoire size and the extent of clonotype sharing between individuals. For each donor, three plates each were used for CD4 naive and CD4 memory, two plates were used for CD8 naive, and one plate was used for CD8 memory. To increase sequencing depth and limit assay-specific biases, different laboratories used diverse techniques to prepare libraries and sequence TCR repertoires. Leukapheresis yielded between about 0.85 and 10 billion PBMCs per donor. Broad study findings and their caveats: Estimated clonotype richness was generally larger for naive than for memory subsets. Compared with non-shared clonotypes, the clonotypes found in all four sorted-subset donors had higher generation probabilities. Only blood was sampled, and tissue TCR repertoires likely differ from those in blood. Across a few donors, about 5.2% of naive CD4, 3% to 3.5% of naive CD8, about 2% of memory CD4, and about 0.4% of memory CD8 clonotypes were shared. Because the study included a small number of donors, the genetic and exposure-history diversity represented was limited. Even with the large sequencing depth, rarefaction of the sorted-subset datasets indicated that sequencing was incomplete. Based on pairwise subsampling, the degree of clonotype sharing among donors was expected to be affected by sequencing depth.

Using the deep immunoSEQ assay, multiplex PCR amplified TCR CDR3 regions from genomic DNA. Genomic DNA extracted from each cell subset was distributed evenly over all wells of several immunoSEQ 96-well plates, and each plate served as one replicate. For sorted subsets, 200 ng of genomic DNA, equivalent to 25,000 to 35,000 T cell genomes, went into each replicate PCR. Purified libraries were measured with a Qubit 3.0 fluorometer, size-checked on a Bioanalyzer 2100, and measured again with the KAPA Library Quantification kit. A separate single-read 150-cycle Illumina NextSeq 550 flow cell was used to sequence each immunoSEQ 96-well plate. The study's own analysis went as follows. Because only junctional sequences without quality scores were contained in the immunoSEQ output, filtering matching that applied to full-length reads could not be performed. To assign V/J genes and CDR3, sequences were annotated using PyIR, a Python wrapper for IgBLAST v1.9, with IMGT germline references. Any read was removed if the V/J assignment was weak (E-value above 1e-6), the CDR3 was missing, or the read contained stop codons, out-of-frame junctions, or ambiguous translated residues. V3J clonotypes were defined by identical inferred V gene, J gene, and CDR3 amino acid sequence. Percentage overlap between repertoires was computed as shared unique clonotypes divided by the size of the smaller repertoire. RTK rarefaction, the Chao1 estimator, and Recon v2.1 estimates of unobserved clonotypes were used to assess repertoire richness. Generation probabilities were computed with OLGA for all TCRbeta clonotypes obtained by the gDNA method from several donors. The source is immuneACCESS, and TCRdb retained only in-frame sequences with V and J called. Part of the clones is not carried over; for the studies checked, unresolved V genes explain less than half of this, and the remainder is unexplained. V and J calls and clone size are those listed in that table; D and trimming were worked out from the DNA. For this sample there are about 670,000 clones; about two thirds appear just once. The ten largest clones capture under 2% of the sample.

The germline V gene encodes CDR1 SQVTM and CDR2 ANQGSEA. The CDR3 contains 14 residues, cysteine and phenylalanine counted. The sequence is cut down to CDR3 DNA, 42 bases in frame from base 1. Trimming removed 4 bases from V and 4 bases from J; the gene matches leave 5 bases unexplained. Worth noting for this clone: Its antigen target is currently unknown. Per-nucleotide qualities are absent, and no much larger clonotype sits a single base away.

The donors were healthy, HIV-negative adults who had no recently reported acute infections or vaccinations. Every donor was a Caucasian adult residing in Nashville, Tennessee, USA. CD4+ T cells were enriched by magnetic negative selection, after which naive cells were positively selected on CD45RA and the negative fraction was taken as the memory subset. Blood was collected by leukapheresis, and PBMCs were isolated by Ficoll-Histopaque density gradient centrifugation and then cryopreserved in liquid nitrogen vapor phase. Analytical flow cytometry was used to check the purity and quantity of every magnetically sorted T cell population. From each sorted fraction, genomic DNA was isolated and quantified by UV absorbance on a Nanodrop 2000c.

The chain links TRBV29-1 with TRBJ2-7; 12 bases in the middle match TRBD1. The origin of this receptor is a woman between 25 and 40 years old in good health. Input material: memory CD4+ T cells sorted from blood. In light of the paper, this sample's cell subset or site label describes: CD45RA-negative fraction. The CDR3 region has the sequence CSVAGQGASYEQYF. Read as DNA, the sequence is TGCAGCGTTGCGGGACAGGGGGCGAGTTACGAGCAGTACTTC.